The 5 T cell receptor beta chains below were found in one sample sequenced in a study of metastatic and nonmetastatic thyroid tumors. Thyroid surgery had not been preceded by any treatment in any patient. TCRdb redid the clone calls on the PCR reads using MiXCR. The profile shows approximately 50,000 clones, around 20% of them singletons. The sequenced material came from blood. The receptors were sampled from a female donor with papillary thyroid cancer or a benign thyroid nodule (not recorded which). Some clones in this sample may be carry-over from other donors' samples.

This clone came up many times. V and J are TRBV28 and TRBJ1-5; D unclear. CDR1 is MDHEN and CDR2 is SYDVKM in the germline V gene. V was cut by 3 bases and J by 0 bases, with 9 bases left in between. The CDR3 extends over 15 amino acids. CDR3 in amino acids: CASSLSGVSNQPQHF. The CDR3 coding sequence is TGTGCCAGCAGTTTGTCGGGAGTTAGCAATCAGCCCCAGCATTTT.

This clone showed up many times. V usage is TRBV10-3 and J usage is TRBJ1-6; maybe TRBD1 (5 bases). This CDR3 has 14 residues. Germline V gene data show CDR1 as ENHRY and CDR2 as SYGVKD. The V gene lost 7 bases and the J gene lost 5 bases, with 12 bases spanning the gap. Here the CDR3 DNA reads TGTGCCATCACCCCTTGGGGGGATAATTCACCCCTCCACTTT. Its protein product is CAITPWGDNSPLHF.

This clone has ten or more counts. The rearrangement links TRBV9 to TRBJ1-5; no firm D call. The germline CDR1 and CDR2 sequences are SGDLS and YYNGEE. This CDR3 spans 14 amino acids. Trimming left V 0 bases short and J 0 bases short, with 4 bases between. The CDR3 loop is CASSVANSNQPQHF. The CDR3 region has the DNA TGTGCCAGCAGCGTAGCTAATAGCAATCAGCCCCAGCATTTT.

The sample holds many counts of this clone. This same CDR3 is encoded by further DNA sequences in the sample. The chain carries TRBV18 and TRBJ2-1; D not certain. This CDR3 contains 14 residues. Per germline, CDR1 KGHSH and CDR2 LQKENI. V lost 1 base and J lost 3, with 7 bases in between. The CDR3 reads CASSPQGGYNEQFF. The CDR3 nucleotides are TGTGCCAGCTCACCACAGGGCGGCTACAATGAGCAGTTCTTC.

The table lists this clone with a count of one. This chain connects TRBV7-2 to TRBJ2-7, with TRBD2 identical over 10 bases. The CDR3 covers 16 residues. From germline, CDR1 is SGHTA and CDR2 FQGNSA. Trimming removed 3 bases from V and 4 bases from J; junction bases left unmatched: 9. CDR3 nucleotides: TGTGCCAGCAGCTTGCCTAGCGGGAGAATTAATTACGAGCAGTACTTC. Encoded protein: CASSLPSGRINYEQYF.